This TCR beta chain comes out of a study of blood T cell repertoires in COVID-19 (dated by TCRdb to the early 2020s). For the study in its entirety: Collaborator samples came from the United States, Italy and Spain and covered acute and convalescent phases of COVID-19. The repertoires were released in a freely available public database meant as a resource for research on the immune response to SARS-CoV-2. Samples were obtained from the ongoing ImmuneRACE study (first 160 participants) and from 1,254 subjects provided by 6 global collaborators. The material from the prospective study consisted of cDNA or gDNA derived from T cells, B-cell-depleted T cells, or PBMCs. Deeply sampled blood TCRbeta repertoires from subjects exposed to, actively infected with, or recovered from COVID-19 were included in the dataset. A de-identified subject ID, COVID-19 status, age in years and sex were almost always included in the sample metadata. Where available, HLA class I and class II types were obtained from metadata supplied by the sample provider rather than from assay-based typing. General conclusions and limits of the study: The quantity of clinical and demographic metadata differed by source and by participant and was supplied without curation.

Looking up the germline V gene yields CDR1 SGHDN and CDR2 FVKESK. The V end loses 4 bases and the J end loses 6 bases, and a stretch of 11 bases separates them. Taken from cysteine to phenylalanine, the CDR3 has 13 residues. The entry retains the CDR3 DNA only, 39 bases that are in frame from base 1. In its sample, this clone was seen a few times. It has no known antigen specificity. No base qualities exist here, and no much larger clone lies one base off it. One collaborating source in Seattle enrolled patients while the patients were actively infected and followed the patients over time throughout the course of disease. The collaborating institutions used their own protocols to collect whole blood in K2EDTA tubes. Collaborator samples were shipped for TCRbeta analysis as frozen whole blood, isolated PBMCs, or DNA extracted from either sample type. The immunoSEQ Assay, a bias-controlled multiplex PCR, was used to amplify TCRbeta CDR3 regions from genomic DNA. Per the source publication's procedure: Nucleated cell counts per sample were estimated from amplification of reference gene primers within the assay. Sequence reads were collapsed and filtered to measure the absolute abundance of every unique TCRbeta CDR3 rearrangement. For each sample, productive Simpson clonality was calculated as the square root of Simpson's diversity index across productive rearrangements. TCRdb took this table from immuneACCESS and kept in-frame rearrangements with V and J called. Such tables lack part of the clones; where checked against another copy, unresolved V genes explain under half of the gap, and the rest is unexplained. V, J and clone size are taken as reported in that table, and D and trimming were inferred from the DNA itself. For this sample there are 250,000 to 350,000 clones; about 89% appear just once. Roughly 2.3% of the sample belongs to the ten largest clones.

The clonotype originates from a woman aged 25 to 39 with COVID-19, enrolled during active disease. The source material was peripheral blood. Recombination joined TRBV14 with TRBJ2-3; no confident D gene assignment can be made. The nucleotide sequence is given as TGTGCCAGCAGCCCCGACGTGCGGGATACGCAGTATTTT. It translates to CASSPDVRDTQYF.